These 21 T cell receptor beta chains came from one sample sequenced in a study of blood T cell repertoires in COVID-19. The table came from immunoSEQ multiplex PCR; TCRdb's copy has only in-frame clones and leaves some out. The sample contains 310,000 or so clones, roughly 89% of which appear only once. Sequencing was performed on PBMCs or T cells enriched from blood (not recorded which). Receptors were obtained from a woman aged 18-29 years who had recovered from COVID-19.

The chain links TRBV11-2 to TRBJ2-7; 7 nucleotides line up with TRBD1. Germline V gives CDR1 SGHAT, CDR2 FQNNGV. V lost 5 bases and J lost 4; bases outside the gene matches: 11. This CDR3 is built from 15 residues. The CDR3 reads CASSPQTGKWYEQYF. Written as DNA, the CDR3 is TGTGCCAGCAGCCCCCAGACAGGGAAGTGGTACGAGCAGTACTTC.

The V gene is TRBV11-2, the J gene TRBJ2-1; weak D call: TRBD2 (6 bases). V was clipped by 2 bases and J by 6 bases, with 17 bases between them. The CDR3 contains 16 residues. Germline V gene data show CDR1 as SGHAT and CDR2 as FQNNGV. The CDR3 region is CASSLFTGSIANEQFF. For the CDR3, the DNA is TGTGCCAGCAGCTTATTCACCGGGAGCATCGCCAATGAGCAGTTCTTC.

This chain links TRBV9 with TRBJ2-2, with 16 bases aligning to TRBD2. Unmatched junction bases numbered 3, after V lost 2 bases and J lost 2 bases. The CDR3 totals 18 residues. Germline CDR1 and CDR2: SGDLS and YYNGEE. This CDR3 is CASSVGLAGGYNTGELFF. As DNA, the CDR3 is TGTGCCAGCAGCGTGGGACTAGCGGGGGGGTATAACACCGGGGAGCTGTTTTTT.

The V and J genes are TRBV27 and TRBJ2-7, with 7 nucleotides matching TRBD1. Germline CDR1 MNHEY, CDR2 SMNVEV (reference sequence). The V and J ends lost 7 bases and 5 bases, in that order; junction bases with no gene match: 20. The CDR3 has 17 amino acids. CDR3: CASTSSPSDRKGHEQYF. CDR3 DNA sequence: TGTGCCAGCACCTCCTCCCCCTCGGACAGGAAAGGACACGAGCAGTACTTC.

In DNA form, the CDR3 reads TGTGCCAGCAGCTTACTGGTGACAGTCAATTCCTATGGCTACACCTTC. Translated, it gives CASSLLVTVNSYGYTF. The chain joins TRBV7-2 to TRBJ1-2; tentatively, D is TRBD1 (5 bases). Germline-derived CDR1 and CDR2 are SGHTA and FQGNSA. The CDR3 has 16 amino acids. V shed 2 bases and J shed 4 bases, with 17 bases lying between them. The full variable domain, its missing parts supplied by reference TRBV7-2 and TRBJ1-2, is GAGVSQSPSNKVTEKGKDVELRCDPISGHTALYWYRQSLGQGLEFLIYFQGNSAPDKSGLPSDRFSAERTGGSVSTLTIQRTQQEDSAVYLCASSLLVTVNSYGYTFGSGTRLTVV.

The CDR3 is CASSDGYSGGPNEQFF. The CDR3 DNA reads TGTGCCAGCAGTGACGGGTACAGCGGGGGTCCGAATGAGCAGTTCTTC. The V call is TRBV6-4, the J call TRBJ2-1; TRBD2 matches 8 bases. The CDR3 has 16 amino acids. Germline V gene sequence: CDR1 MRHNA, CDR2 SNTAGT. V shed 2 bases and J 7 bases; nucleotides not matched to a gene: 10.

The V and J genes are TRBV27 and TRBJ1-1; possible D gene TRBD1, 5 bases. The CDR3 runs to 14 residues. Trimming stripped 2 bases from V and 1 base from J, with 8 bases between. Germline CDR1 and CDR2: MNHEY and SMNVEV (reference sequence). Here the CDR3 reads CASSLVQANTEAFF. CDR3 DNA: TGTGCCAGCAGTTTAGTACAGGCGAACACTGAAGCTTTCTTT.

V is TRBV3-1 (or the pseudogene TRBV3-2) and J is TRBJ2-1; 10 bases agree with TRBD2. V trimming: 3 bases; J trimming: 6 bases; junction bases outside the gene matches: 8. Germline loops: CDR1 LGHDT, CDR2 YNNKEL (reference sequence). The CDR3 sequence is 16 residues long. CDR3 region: CASSQGGTSVFNEQFF. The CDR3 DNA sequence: TGTGCCAGCAGCCAGGGGGGGACTAGCGTTTTCAATGAGCAGTTCTTC.

The CDR3 bases are TGCGCCAGCCTCAAGGGACAGGTGAACACTGAAGCTTTCTTT. It is translated as CASLKGQVNTEAFF. The rearrangement joins TRBV10-2 to TRBJ1-1, with 8 bases lining up with TRBD1. With V trimmed by 8 bases and J by 0 bases, 5 bases remained unmatched. The CDR3 has 14 amino acids. Germline V CDR1 and CDR2: WSHSY, SAAADI.

CDR3: CASCELGGSSYNEQFF. The CDR3 bases are TGTGCCAGCTGCGAACTAGGGGGAAGCTCCTACAATGAGCAGTTCTTC. The gene calls are TRBV27 and TRBJ2-1, with D perhaps TRBD1 (6 bases). Germline V gene lookup returns CDR1 MNHEY and CDR2 SMNVEV (reference sequence). The CDR3 contains 16 residues. The V end was cut by 8 bases, the J end by 0 bases, with 17 bases between.

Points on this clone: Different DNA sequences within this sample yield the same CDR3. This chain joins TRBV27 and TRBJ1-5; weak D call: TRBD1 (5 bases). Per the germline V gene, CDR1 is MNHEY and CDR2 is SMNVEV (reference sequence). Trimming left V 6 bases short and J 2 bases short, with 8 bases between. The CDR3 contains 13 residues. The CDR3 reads CASSLQGNQPQHF. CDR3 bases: TGTGCCAGCAGCCTACAGGGCAATCAGCCCCAGCATTTT.

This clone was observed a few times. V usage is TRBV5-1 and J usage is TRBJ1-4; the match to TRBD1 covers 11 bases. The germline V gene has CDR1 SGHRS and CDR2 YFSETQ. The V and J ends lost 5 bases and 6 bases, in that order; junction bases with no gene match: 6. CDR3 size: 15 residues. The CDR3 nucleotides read TGCGCCAGCAGTGGACAGGGGGCGCTGGATGAAAAACTGTTTTTT. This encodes CASSGQGALDEKLFF.

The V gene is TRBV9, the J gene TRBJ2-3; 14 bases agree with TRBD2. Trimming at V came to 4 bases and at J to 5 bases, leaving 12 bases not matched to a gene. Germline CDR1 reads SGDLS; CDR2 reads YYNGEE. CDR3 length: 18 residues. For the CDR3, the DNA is TGTGCCAGCAGCCCCCGCGGGACTAGCGGGAGTCTGTTAGATACGCAGTATTTT. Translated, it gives CASSPRGTSGSLLDTQYF. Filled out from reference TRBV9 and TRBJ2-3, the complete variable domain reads DSGVTQTPKHLITATGQRVTLRCSPRSGDLSVYWYQQSLDQGLQFLIQYYNGEERAKGNILERFSAQQFPDLHSELNLSSLELGDSALYFCASSPRGTSGSLLDTQYFGPGTRLTVL.

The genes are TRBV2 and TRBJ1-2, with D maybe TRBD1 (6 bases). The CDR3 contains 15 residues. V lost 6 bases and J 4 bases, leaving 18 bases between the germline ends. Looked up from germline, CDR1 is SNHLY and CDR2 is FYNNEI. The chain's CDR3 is CASRARTAAAYGYTF. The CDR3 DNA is TGTGCCAGCAGAGCCCGGACAGCAGCCGCCTATGGCTACACCTTC.

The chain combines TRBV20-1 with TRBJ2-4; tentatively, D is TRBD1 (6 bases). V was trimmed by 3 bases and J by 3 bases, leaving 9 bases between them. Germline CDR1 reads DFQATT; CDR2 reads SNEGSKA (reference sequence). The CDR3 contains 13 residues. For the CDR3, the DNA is TGCAGTGCTAGTTGGGACAACAAAAACATTCAGTACTTC. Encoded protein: CSASWDNKNIQYF.

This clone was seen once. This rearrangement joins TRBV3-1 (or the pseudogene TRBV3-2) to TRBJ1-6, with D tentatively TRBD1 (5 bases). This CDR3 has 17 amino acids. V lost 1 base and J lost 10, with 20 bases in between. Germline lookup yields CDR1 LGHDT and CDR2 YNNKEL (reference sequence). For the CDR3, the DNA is TGTGCCAGCAGCCAAGGGGGGGGACCCTTGGGATACTCACCCCTCCACTTT. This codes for CASSQGGGPLGYSPLHF.

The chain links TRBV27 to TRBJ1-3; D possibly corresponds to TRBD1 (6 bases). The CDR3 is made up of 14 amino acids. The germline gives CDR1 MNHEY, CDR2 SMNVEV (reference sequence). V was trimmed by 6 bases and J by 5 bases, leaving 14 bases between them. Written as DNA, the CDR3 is TGTGCCAGCAGGGAAGCAGGGGCGAGAAACACCATATATTTT. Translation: CASREAGARNTIYF.

The CDR3 here is CASRTRDRGTYEQYF. CDR3 bases: TGTGCCAGCAGAACCCGGGACAGGGGGACCTACGAGCAGTACTTC. The rearrangement joins TRBV25-1 to TRBJ2-7; 11 positions agree with TRBD1. This CDR3 is 15 amino acids long. V trimming: 6 bases; J trimming: 2 bases; junction bases outside the gene matches: 6. Germline CDR1 is MGHDK and CDR2 is SYGVNS.

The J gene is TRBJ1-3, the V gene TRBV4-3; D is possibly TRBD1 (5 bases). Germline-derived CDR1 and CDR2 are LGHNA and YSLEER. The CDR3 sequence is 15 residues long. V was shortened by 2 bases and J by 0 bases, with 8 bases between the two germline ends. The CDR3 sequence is CASSQRRGSGNTIYF. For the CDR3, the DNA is TGCGCCAGCAGCCAACGAAGGGGCTCTGGAAACACCATATATTTT.

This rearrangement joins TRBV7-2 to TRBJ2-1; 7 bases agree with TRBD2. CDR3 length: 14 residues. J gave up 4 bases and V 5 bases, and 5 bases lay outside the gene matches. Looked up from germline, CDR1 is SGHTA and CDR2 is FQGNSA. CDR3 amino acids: CASSPGLVYNEQFF. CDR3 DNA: TGTGCCAGCAGCCCAGGACTAGTTTACAATGAGCAGTTCTTC.

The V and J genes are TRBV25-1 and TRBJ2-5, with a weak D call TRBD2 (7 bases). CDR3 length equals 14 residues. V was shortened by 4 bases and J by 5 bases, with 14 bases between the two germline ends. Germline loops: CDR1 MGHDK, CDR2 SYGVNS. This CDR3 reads CASSVGGQGETQYF. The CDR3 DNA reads TGTGCCAGCAGTGTCGGGGGGCAGGGGGAGACCCAGTACTTC. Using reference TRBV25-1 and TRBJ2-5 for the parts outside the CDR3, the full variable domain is EADIYQTPRYLVIGTGKKITLECSQTMGHDKMYWYQQDPGMELHLIHYSYGVNSTEKGDLSSESTVSRIRTEHFPLTLESARPSHTSQYLCASSVGGQGETQYFGPGTRLLVL.